A selection of T cell receptor beta chains follows, all from one sample in a study of CD4 T cells in relation to SARS-CoV-2 and coronaviruses. Their antigens are not known. Profiled with immunoSEQ multiplex PCR; TCRdb holds only in-frame clones, not every one. The table has some 19,000 clones, roughly 79% seen once; the top ten hold 16%. What was sequenced was CD4+ T cells from PBMCs, cultured in vitro. The receptors were sampled from a human donor in good health. CDR3s include the opening cysteine and the closing phenylalanine or tryptophan. A D gene is named only where the DNA matches it firmly. Size values are once, few and many counts, or a class for expanded clones, and some rows have none.

>-|-|TRBJ1-2|TRBV30
TGTGCTTGTGACAGTAACTATGGCTACACCTTC
CACDSNYGYTF
>-|-|TRBJ2-7|TRBV5-1
TGCGCCAGCAGCTTGACAGGGAAGTACGAGCAGTACTTC
CASSLTGKYEQYF
>-|-|TRBJ2-7|TRBV11-3
TGTGCCAGCAGCTTAGATGGAGACAACTACGAGCAGTACTTC
CASSLDGDNYEQYF
>-|-|TRBJ2-2|TRBV5-4
TGTGCCAGCACCCATCCCCAGGGGAACACCGGGGAGCTGTTTTTT
CASTHPQGNTGELFF
>-|-|TRBJ2-5|TRBV5-1
TGCGCCAGCAGCCCAGGGGAGACCCAGTACTTC
CASSPGETQYF
>-|-|TRBJ1-1|TRBV18
TGTGCCAGCTCACCACCCAGCTCGAACACTGAAGCTTTCTTT
CASSPPSSNTEAFF
>-|few|TRBJ2-2|TRBV2
TGTGCCAGCAGTCGGGGGAACACCGGGGAGCTGTTTTTT
CASSRGNTGELFF
>-|-|TRBJ2-7|TRBV5-1
TGCGCCAGCAGCTTGAGTCTTCGGCTACAGAGGGCCGAGCAGTACTTC
CASSLSLRLQRAEQYF
>TRBD1|-|TRBJ1-4|TRBV27
TGTGCCAGCACCTCGGGACAGGGAAAGGGAAAACTGTTTTTT
CASTSGQGKGKLFF
>TRBD1|few|TRBJ1-2|TRBV9
TGTGCCAGCAGCGGATTTTGGACAGGGGATGACTATGGCTACACCTTC
CASSGFWTGDDYGYTF
>TRBD2|-|TRBJ2-3|TRBV14
TGTGCCAGCTCTGCAGGGGCGCGGGAGGGTACGCAGTATTTT
CASSAGAREGTQYF
>TRBD1|-|TRBJ2-7|TRBV5-6
TGTGCCAGCAGTAACCGGGACAGGGGCGTTCTCGAGCAGTACTTC
CASSNRDRGVLEQYF
>TRBD2|-|TRBJ2-7|TRBV2
TGTGCCAGCAGTCCGGGACTAGCAGATTGGGAGCAGTACTTC
CASSPGLADWEQYF
>-|-|TRBJ1-1|TRBV5-6
TGTGCCAGCAGCTTGTTTAATCGGCGCGTGAACACTGAAGCTTTCTTT
CASSLFNRRVNTEAFF
>TRBD1|few|TRBJ2-7|TRBV10-2
TGCGCCAGCAATCCCAACTCCGGGACAGGGGGCCACGAGCAGTACTTC
CASNPNSGTGGHEQYF
>-|-|TRBJ2-7|TRBV5-6
TGTGCCAGCAGCCCGGGGGCTGGGGTAAGCGAGCAGTACTTC
CASSPGAGVSEQYF
>-|-|TRBJ2-2|TRBV5-1
TGCGCCAGCAGCTATCAGGGTCCCGGGGAGCTGTTTTTT
CASSYQGPGELFF
>-|-|TRBJ2-1|TRBV5-1
TGCGCCAGCAGAATCGGCAGGGTATCCTACAATGAGCAGTTCTTC
CASRIGRVSYNEQFF
>TRBD2|-|TRBJ2-7|TRBV7-2
TGTGCCAGCAGAACCGGGACTAGCGGGAGCGAGCAGTACTTC
CASRTGTSGSEQYF
>TRBD1|-|TRBJ1-6|TRBV19
TGTGCCAGTAGTCCAACAGGGGGCAGGTCCTATAATTCACCCCTCCACTTT
CASSPTGGRSYNSPLHF
>-|-|TRBJ1-4|TRBV5-1
TGCGCCAGCAGCTTGGGTTCGGGTTCAACTAATGAAAAACTGTTTTTT
CASSLGSGSTNEKLFF
>-|-|TRBJ2-1|TRBV7-9
TGTGCCAGCAGCTTAGGTCCCACTCTAGCATCCTACAATGAGCAGTTCTTC
CASSLGPTLASYNEQFF
>TRBD1|-|TRBJ2-7|TRBV27
TGTGCCAGCAGTTTAGGTGGACAGGGCCGGTCCTACGAGCAGTACTTC
CASSLGGQGRSYEQYF
>TRBD2|few|TRBJ2-7|TRBV6-2/TRBV6-3
TGTGCCAGCAGTTACTCCCTAGCGGGAGGAAACGAGCAGTACTTC
CASSYSLAGGNEQYF
>TRBD2|-|TRBJ2-3|TRBV6-2/TRBV6-3
TGTGCCAGCAGTTACTCCTCAGGACTAGCGGGAGGCGTCTCTAGCACAGATACGCAGTATTTT
CASSYSSGLAGGVSSTDTQYF
>-|-|TRBJ2-5|TRBV27
TGTGCCAGCAGGTACAACAGGGATCGGAAGACCCAGTACTTC
CASRYNRDRKTQYF
>-|-|TRBJ1-4|TRBV9
TGTGCCAGCAGCGGGACGGGGGGGGTTAATGAAAAACTGTTTTTT
CASSGTGGVNEKLFF
>TRBD1|-|TRBJ2-7|TRBV7-8
TGTGCCAGCTCCCTTTCCGGACAGGACACCTACGAGCAGTACTTC
CASSLSGQDTYEQYF
>TRBD1|-|TRBJ2-7|TRBV3-1/TRBV3-2
TGTGCCAGCAGCCAAGGCCGGGACAGGGGTTACGAGCAGTACTTC
CASSQGRDRGYEQYF
>-|-|TRBJ1-2|TRBV5-1
TGCGCCAGCAGCCAGGGTACCAACTATGGCTACACCTTC
CASSQGTNYGYTF
>TRBD2|-|TRBJ2-5|TRBV6-2/TRBV6-3
TGTGCCAGCAGTTCAGGAGCGGGAGCCACTGGGGAGACCCAGTACTTC
CASSSGAGATGETQYF
>-|-|TRBJ1-4|TRBV19
TGTGCCAGTAGAGTATCCCCCTCAACTAATGAAAAACTGTTTTTT
CASRVSPSTNEKLFF
>TRBD2|-|TRBJ2-7|TRBV12-3/TRBV12-4
TGTGCCAGCAGTTTCCAAGCGGGAGGCGAGCAGTACTTC
CASSFQAGGEQYF
>-|-|TRBJ1-1|TRBV7-9
TGTGCCAGCAGCTTTGGGGGAGGGCCCCTCACTGAAGCTTTCTTT
CASSFGGGPLTEAFF
>TRBD2|once|TRBJ2-5|TRBV7-3
TGTGCCAGCAGCTTAACGGGAGGGCGCCGGGAGACCCAGTACTTC
CASSLTGGRRETQYF
>-|-|TRBJ1-2|TRBV18
TGTGCCAGCTCACCGTCCCAGAACGATGGCTACACCTTC
CASSPSQNDGYTF
>-|-|TRBJ1-2|TRBV19
TGTGCCAGTAGAGCCCTCGAGCGGATCAACTATGGCTACACCTTC
CASRALERINYGYTF
>-|-|TRBJ2-1|TRBV11-2
TGTGCCAGCAGCTTAGGCCTGCAGCCGAGCTCCTACAATGAGCAGTTCTTC
CASSLGLQPSSYNEQFF
>-|-|TRBJ2-1|TRBV10-2
TGCGCCAGCATTACCCAGGGAATCTCCTACAATGAGCAGTTCTTC
CASITQGISYNEQFF
>TRBD2|few|TRBJ2-1|TRBV4-2
TGTGCCAGCAGCCAAGCTTGGACTAGCTCCTACAATGAGCAGTTCTTC
CASSQAWTSSYNEQFF
>TRBD2|-|TRBJ2-4|TRBV20-1
TGCAGTGCAAGTCCGACTAGCGGGAGCCCGATAGCCAAAAACATTCAGTACTTC
CSASPTSGSPIAKNIQYF
>-|few|TRBJ2-7|TRBV20-1
TGCAGTGCTACCAACTCCTACGAGCAGTACTTC
CSATNSYEQYF
>TRBD2|-|TRBJ2-7|TRBV19
TGTGCCAGTAGTCCGGGGACTAGCCGCTACGAGCAGTACTTC
CASSPGTSRYEQYF
>TRBD1|few|TRBJ1-4|TRBV4-1
TGCGCCAGCAGCCCCCAGGGGACAGACAATGAAAAACTGTTTTTT
CASSPQGTDNEKLFF
>-|few|TRBJ1-2|TRBV2
TGTGCCAGCAGTGCAGAGAATGGCTACACCTTC
CASSAENGYTF
>-|-|TRBJ2-1|TRBV11-1
TGTGCCAGCAGCCCCCGGACCCAGGGAGGCGATGAGCAGTTCTTC
CASSPRTQGGDEQFF
>-|few|TRBJ2-2|TRBV5-6
TGTGCCAGCAGCCCTGGGGGGGCCCGCACCGGGGAGCTGTTTTTT
CASSPGGARTGELFF
>-|-|TRBJ1-1|TRBV15
TGTGCCACCAGCAGAGGCGGGTCTTCGAACACTGAAGCTTTCTTT
CATSRGGSSNTEAFF
>-|-|TRBJ1-1|TRBV5-4
TGTGCCCAGAGCACTGAAGCTTTCTTT
CAQSTEAFF
>-|-|TRBJ2-5|TRBV24-1
TGTGCCACGGCAGGGTACACGGAGACCCAGTACTTC
CATAGYTETQYF